This TCR beta chain was documented in a study of Ad26.COV2.S vaccination and SARS-CoV-2 variants. Study-level information: Within the COV1001 Ad26.COV2.S trial arm, the donor was enrolled. Ad26.COV2.S, an intramuscular injection, was given once or twice 56 days apart.

Trimming took 3 bases from V and 4 from J, leaving 12 bases between them. CDR1 is SGHTA and CDR2 is FQGTGA in the germline V gene. This CDR3 is built from 15 residues. The method was immunoSEQ multiplex PCR; TCRdb's version includes in-frame clones alone and lacks a portion of them. The sample includes about 420,000 clones, roughly 90% of them seen just once. Treatment defined: some 19 received Ad26.COV2.S at low or high dose, single or two shots; 5 received placebo; per-sample allocation not given. Sampling happened 63 days after the first vaccine or placebo injection. Sequencing was performed on peripheral blood, taken in a trial of Ad26.COV2.S vaccine versus placebo. The chain recombines TRBV7-3 with TRBJ2-2; possibly TRBD1 or TRBD2 for D (5 bases each). The source is a person aged 18-60 years who received the Ad26.COV2.S COVID-19 vaccine or a placebo. This CDR3 is CASSFGLGGTGELFF. The CDR3 bases are TGTGCCAGCAGCTTCGGACTTGGGGGCACCGGGGAGCTGTTTTTT.